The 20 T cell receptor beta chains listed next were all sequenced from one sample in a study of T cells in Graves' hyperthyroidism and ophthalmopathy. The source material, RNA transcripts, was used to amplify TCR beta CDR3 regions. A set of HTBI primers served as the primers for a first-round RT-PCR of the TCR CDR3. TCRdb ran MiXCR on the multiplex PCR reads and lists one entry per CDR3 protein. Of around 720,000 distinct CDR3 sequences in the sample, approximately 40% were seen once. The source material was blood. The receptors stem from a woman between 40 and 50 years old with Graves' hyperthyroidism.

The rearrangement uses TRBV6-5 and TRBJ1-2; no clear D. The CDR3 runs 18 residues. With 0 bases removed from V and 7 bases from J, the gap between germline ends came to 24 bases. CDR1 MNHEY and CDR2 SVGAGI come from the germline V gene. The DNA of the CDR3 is TGTGCCAGCAGTTACTCGCTCACACGAGGTTGGGCATATCGTGGCTACACCTTC. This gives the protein CASSYSLTRGWAYRGYTF.

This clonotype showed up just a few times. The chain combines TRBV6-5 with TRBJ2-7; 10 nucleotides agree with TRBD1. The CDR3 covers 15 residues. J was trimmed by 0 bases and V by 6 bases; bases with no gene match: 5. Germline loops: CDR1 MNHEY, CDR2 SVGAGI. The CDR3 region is CASRAGDRGSYEQYF. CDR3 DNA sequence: TGTGCCAGCAGGGCAGGGGACAGGGGCTCCTACGAGCAGTACTTC.

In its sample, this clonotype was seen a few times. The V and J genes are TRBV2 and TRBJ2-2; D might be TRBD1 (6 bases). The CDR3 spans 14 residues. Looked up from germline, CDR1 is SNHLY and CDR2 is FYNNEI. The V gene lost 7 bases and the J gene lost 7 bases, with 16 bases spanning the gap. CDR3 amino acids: CASIGASRGGELFF. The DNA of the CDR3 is TGTGCCAGCATCGGGGCCTCCAGGGGCGGGGAGCTGTTTTTT.

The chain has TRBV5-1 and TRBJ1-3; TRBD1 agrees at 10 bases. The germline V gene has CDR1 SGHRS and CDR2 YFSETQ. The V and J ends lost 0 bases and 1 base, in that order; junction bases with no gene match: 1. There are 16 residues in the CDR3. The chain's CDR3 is CASSLGQGASGNTIYF. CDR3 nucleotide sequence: TGCGCCAGCAGCTTGGGACAGGGGGCTTCTGGAAACACCATATATTTT.

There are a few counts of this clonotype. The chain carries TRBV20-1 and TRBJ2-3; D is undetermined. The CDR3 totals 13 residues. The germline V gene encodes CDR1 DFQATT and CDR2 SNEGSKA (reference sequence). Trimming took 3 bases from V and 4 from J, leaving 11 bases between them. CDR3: CSASRPTADTQYF. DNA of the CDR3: TGCAGTGCTAGCCGACCCACGGCAGATACGCAGTATTTT.

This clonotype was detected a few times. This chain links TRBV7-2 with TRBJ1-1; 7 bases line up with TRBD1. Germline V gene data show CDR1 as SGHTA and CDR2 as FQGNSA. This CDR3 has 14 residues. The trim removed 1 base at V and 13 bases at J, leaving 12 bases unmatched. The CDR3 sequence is CASSLGQGDTFSFF. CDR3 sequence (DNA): TGTGCCAGCAGCTTAGGTCAGGGGGACACCTTCAGTTTCTTT.

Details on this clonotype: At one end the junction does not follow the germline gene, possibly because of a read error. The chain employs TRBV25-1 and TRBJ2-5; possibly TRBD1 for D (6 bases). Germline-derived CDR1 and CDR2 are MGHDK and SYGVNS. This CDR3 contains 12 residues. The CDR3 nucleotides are TGTGTCACAACCCCAGGGGTGGAGATCCAGTACTTC. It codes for CVTTPGVEIQYF.

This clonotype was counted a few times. The CDR3 bases are TGTGCCAGCAGTTACTCGGTCAGGGGGGACACTGAAGCTTTCTTT. This translates into CASSYSVRGDTEAFF. The chain has TRBV6-5 and TRBJ1-1; 7 bases are a match to TRBD1. CDR3 length equals 15 residues. Germline V CDR1 and CDR2: MNHEY, SVGAGI. Germline trimming cut 0 bases from V and 3 bases from J; bases unmatched to any gene: 4.

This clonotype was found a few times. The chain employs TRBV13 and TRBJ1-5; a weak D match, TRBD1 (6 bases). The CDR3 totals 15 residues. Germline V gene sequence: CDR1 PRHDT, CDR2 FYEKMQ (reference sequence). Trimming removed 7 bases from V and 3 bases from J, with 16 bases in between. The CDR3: CASTRRGFDNQPQHF. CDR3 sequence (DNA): TGTGCCAGCACGCGGAGGGGGTTCGACAATCAGCCCCAGCATTTT.

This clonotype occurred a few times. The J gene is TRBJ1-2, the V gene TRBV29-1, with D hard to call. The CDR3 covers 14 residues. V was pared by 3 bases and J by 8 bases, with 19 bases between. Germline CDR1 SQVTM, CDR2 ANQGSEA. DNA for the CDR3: TGCAGCGTTGATAGGGTTGGCTGGCAATGGGGCTACACCTTC. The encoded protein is CSVDRVGWQWGYTF.

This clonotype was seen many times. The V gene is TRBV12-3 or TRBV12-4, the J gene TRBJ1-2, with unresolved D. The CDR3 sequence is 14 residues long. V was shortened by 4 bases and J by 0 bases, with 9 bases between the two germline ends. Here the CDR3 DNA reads TGTGCCAGCAGTTCCTTCTTAGCTAACTATGGCTACACCTTC. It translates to CASSSFLANYGYTF.

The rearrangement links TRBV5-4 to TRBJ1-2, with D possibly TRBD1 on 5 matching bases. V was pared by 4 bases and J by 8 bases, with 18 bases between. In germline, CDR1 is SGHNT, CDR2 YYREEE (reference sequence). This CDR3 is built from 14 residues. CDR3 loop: CASSPDSWAVGYTF. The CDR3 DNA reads TGTGCCAGCAGCCCCGACAGTTGGGCCGTGGGCTACACCTTC.

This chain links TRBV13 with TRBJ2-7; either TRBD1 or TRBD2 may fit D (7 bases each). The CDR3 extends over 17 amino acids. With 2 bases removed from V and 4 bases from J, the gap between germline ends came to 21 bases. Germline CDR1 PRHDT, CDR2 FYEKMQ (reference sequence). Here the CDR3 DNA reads TGTGCCAGCAGCTTATCCCAGGGGGGGCGCAACCAATACGAGCAGTACTTC. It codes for CASSLSQGGRNQYEQYF.

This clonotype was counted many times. DNA for the CDR3: TGTGCCAGCAGCGACAGGGGACGGGCAGGGTATGGCTACACCTTC. Amino acid sequence: CASSDRGRAGYGYTF. The gene calls are TRBV14 and TRBJ1-2, with 8 bases identical to TRBD1. The ends lost 5 bases at V and 5 bases at J; junction bases unmatched: 10. The CDR3 extends over 15 amino acids. Germline V lookup: CDR1 SGHDN, CDR2 FVKESK.

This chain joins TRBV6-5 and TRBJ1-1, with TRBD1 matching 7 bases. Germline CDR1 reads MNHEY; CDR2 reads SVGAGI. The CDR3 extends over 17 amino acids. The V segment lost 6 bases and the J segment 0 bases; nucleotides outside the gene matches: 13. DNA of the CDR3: TGTGCCAGCAGACAGAGGGGGCGCTGGACCTTGAACACTGAAGCTTTCTTT. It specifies CASRQRGRWTLNTEAFF.

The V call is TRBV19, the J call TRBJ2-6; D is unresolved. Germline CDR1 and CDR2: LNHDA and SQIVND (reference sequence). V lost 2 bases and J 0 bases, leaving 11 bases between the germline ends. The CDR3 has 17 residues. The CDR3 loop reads CASSIPLRSSGANVLTF. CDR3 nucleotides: TGTGCCAGTAGTATACCTTTGCGCAGCTCTGGGGCCAACGTCCTGACTTTC.

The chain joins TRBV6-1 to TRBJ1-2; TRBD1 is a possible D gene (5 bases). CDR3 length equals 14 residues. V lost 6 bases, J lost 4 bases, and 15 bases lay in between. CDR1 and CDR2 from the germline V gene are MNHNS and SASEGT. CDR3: CASRQKAGSYGYTF. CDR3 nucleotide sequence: TGTGCCAGCAGACAAAAAGCAGGGAGCTATGGCTACACCTTC.

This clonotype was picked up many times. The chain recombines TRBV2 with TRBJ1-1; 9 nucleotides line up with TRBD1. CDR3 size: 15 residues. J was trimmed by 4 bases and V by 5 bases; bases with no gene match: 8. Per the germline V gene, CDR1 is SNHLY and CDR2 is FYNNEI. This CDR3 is CASSSQGAGGTEAFF. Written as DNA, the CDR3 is TGTGCCAGCAGTTCACAGGGGGCGGGTGGCACTGAAGCTTTCTTT.

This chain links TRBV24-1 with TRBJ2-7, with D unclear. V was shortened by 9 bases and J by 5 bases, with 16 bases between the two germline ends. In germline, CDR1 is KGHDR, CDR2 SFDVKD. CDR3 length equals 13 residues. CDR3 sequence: CATAAGPIDEQYF. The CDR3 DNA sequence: TGTGCCACCGCCGCCGGGCCCATCGACGAGCAGTACTTC.

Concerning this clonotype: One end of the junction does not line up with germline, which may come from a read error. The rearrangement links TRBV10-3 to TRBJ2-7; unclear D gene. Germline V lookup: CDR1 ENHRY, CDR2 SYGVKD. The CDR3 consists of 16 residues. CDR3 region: CASSYSAGELSYEQYF. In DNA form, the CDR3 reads TGTGCCAGCAGTTACTCAGCCGGCGAACTCTCCTACGAGCAGTACTTC.